What follows is one T cell receptor (beta chain) and its context. The antigen remains undetermined. The sample holds other DNA sequences that translate to the same CDR3. The selected patients with pancreatic ductal adenocarcinoma had surgery but no neoadjuvant therapy. This sample was taken from a study of T cells in pancreatic ductal adenocarcinoma. Germline values: CDR1 LNHDA, CDR2 SQIVND (reference sequence). The CDR3 runs 13 residues. Trimming stripped 2 bases from V and 5 bases from J, with 9 bases between. Some clones are missing from TCRdb's copy, which holds only in-frame ones; the method was immunoSEQ multiplex PCR. Of around 94,000 clones listed, about 96% are singletons. The study, taken as a whole, reports: Compared with tumor, blood showed more total productive templates and 7 to 9.5-fold more clonotypes. Tumor and blood clonality did not differ significantly, about 0.11 versus 0.078. Tumors hold more CD45RO+ effector T cells, which may bias toward lower diversity.

Sequencing used PBMCs. The chain employs TRBV19 and TRBJ2-5; a possible D gene is TRBD2 (6 bases). This TCR was recovered from a human donor with pancreatic ductal adenocarcinoma. DNA of the CDR3: TGTGCCAGTAGTATAACAGGAGGGGAGACCCAGTACTTC. Translation gives CASSITGGETQYF.